What follows describes a single T cell receptor (beta chain). The antigen is unknown. This entry belongs to a study of CD8+CD57+ T cells in acquired aplastic anemia. Study in general: CD4+ and CD8+ cells, once sorted, gave DNA averaging about 3.4 ug. Study-level points and caveats: No significant patient-versus-control difference appeared in CD8+ Simpson's diversity. Comparison of patients with controls identified roughly 30 shared CD8+ CDR3 sequences.

TCR beta VDJ combinations and CDR3 sequences were profiled from genomic DNA. MiXCR, applied by TCRdb to the reads, yields one record per CDR3 protein. The sample holds tens of thousands of distinct CDR3 sequences, about 45% seen once. The source of this sequence is a human donor in good health, serving as a control. Sequencing input: sorted CD4+, CD8+, or CD8+CD57+ T cells (not recorded which) from PBMCs.

The CDR3 spells CASRKTGGLGTIYF. The CDR3 coding sequence is TGTGCCAGCAGGAAAACAGGGGGCCTTGGCACCATATATTTT. This sequence joins TRBV28 and TRBJ1-3, with TRBD1 matching over 9 bases. J gave up 9 bases and V 6 bases, and 9 bases lay outside the gene matches. The CDR3 sequence is 14 residues long. CDR1 is MDHEN, CDR2 SYDVKM, per germline.